This T cell receptor beta chain was recorded in a study of human T cells and chemical hapten exposure. About the study: The upper back received 0.01% DPC by patch testing, with results read at 6 days. Overall study results and limits: Given that the donors had alopecia, their immune response may differ from that seen in healthy people. Sensitizing to DPC left TCRs with a frequency above 1 in 1000 unaltered.

Comment on this clonotype: Its matching antigen is unknown.

The time point is: pre-sensitization, week 0. Treatment described: therapeutic diphenylcyclopropenone sensitization with weekly scalp DPC. TCRdb analysed the RACE reads with MiXCR anew, one entry per CDR3 protein. The sample has 250,000 or so distinct CDR3 sequences, approximately 8% seen once. This clonotype was obtained from a man younger than 35 with alopecia areata. Some clones in this sample may be carry-over from other donors' samples. This specimen consisted of whole blood, obtained in connection with sensitization to the hapten diphenylcyclopropenone (DPC).

CDR3 nucleotides: TGCAGCGTTGAAGATGTAGGCACTGAAGCTTTCTTT. Encoded protein: CSVEDVGTEAFF. The chain combines TRBV29-1 with TRBJ1-1, with D unresolved. This CDR3 comprises 12 residues. Trimming stripped 0 bases from V and 4 bases from J, with 6 bases between. Per the germline V gene, CDR1 is SQVTM and CDR2 is ANQGSEA.